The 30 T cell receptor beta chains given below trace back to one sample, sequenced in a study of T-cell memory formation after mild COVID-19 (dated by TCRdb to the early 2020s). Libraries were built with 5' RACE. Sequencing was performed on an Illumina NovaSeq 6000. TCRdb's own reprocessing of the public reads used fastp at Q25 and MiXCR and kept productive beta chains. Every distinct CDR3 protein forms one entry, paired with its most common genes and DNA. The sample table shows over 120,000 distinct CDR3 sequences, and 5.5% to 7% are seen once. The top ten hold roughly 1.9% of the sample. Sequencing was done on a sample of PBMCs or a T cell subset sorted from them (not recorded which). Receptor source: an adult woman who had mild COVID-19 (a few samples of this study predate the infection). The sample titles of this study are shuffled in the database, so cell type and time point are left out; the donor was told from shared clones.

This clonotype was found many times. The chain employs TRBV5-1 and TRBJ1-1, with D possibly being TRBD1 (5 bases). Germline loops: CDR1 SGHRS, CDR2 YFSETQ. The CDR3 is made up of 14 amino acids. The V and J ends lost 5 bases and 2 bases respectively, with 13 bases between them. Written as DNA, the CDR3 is TGCGCCAGCAGACCTCTGGGGGAAAACACTGAAGCTTTCTTT. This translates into CASRPLGENTEAFF.

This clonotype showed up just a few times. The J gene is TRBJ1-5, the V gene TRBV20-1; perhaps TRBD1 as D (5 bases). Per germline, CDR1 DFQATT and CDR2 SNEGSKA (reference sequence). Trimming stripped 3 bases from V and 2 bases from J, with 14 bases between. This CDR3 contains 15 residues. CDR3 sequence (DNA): TGCAGTGCTAGTCACGGGGGGGACGGCAATCAGCCCCAGCATTTT. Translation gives CSASHGGDGNQPQHF.

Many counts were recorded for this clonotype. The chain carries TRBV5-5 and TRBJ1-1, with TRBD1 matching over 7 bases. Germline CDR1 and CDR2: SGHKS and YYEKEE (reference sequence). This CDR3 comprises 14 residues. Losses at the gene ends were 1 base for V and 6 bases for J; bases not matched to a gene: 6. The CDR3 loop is CASSLKFQGAEAFF. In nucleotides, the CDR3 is TGTGCCAGCAGCTTGAAATTTCAGGGGGCTGAAGCTTTCTTT.

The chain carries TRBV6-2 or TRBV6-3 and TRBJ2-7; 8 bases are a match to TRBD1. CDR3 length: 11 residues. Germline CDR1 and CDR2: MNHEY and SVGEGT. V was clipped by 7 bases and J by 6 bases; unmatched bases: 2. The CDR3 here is CASTGQGEQYF. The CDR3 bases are TGTGCCAGCACAGGACAGGGCGAGCAGTACTTC.

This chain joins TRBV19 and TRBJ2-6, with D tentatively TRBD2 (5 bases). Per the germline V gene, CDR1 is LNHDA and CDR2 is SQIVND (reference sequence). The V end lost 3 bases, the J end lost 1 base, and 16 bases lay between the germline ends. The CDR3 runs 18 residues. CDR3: CASSIPGRGASGANVLTF. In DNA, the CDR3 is TGTGCCAGTAGTATTCCCGGCCGGGGTGCTTCTGGGGCCAACGTCCTGACTTTC.

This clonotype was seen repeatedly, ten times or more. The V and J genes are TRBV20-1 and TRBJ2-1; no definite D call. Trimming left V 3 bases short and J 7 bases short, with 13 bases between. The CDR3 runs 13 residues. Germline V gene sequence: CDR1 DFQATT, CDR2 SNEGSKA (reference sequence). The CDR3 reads CSASRDGRNEQFF. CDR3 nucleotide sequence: TGCAGTGCTAGTCGCGACGGAAGAAATGAGCAGTTCTTC.

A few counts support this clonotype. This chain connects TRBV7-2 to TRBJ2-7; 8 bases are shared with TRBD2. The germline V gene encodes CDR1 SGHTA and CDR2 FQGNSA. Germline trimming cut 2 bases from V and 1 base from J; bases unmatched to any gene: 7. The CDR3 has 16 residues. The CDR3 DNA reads TGTGCCAGCAGCTTATTACGGCTAGCGGGTTCCTACGAGCAGTACTTC. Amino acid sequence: CASSLLRLAGSYEQYF.

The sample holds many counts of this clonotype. CDR3 DNA sequence: TGCGCCAGCAGCTTGTTGGGGGGCGCTGGGAACACTGAAGCTTTCTTT. It specifies CASSLLGGAGNTEAFF. V gene TRBV5-1 combines with J gene TRBJ1-1; TRBD1 might be the D (6 bases). The CDR3 has 16 residues. V lost 1 base and J lost 1, with 14 bases in between. From germline, CDR1 is SGHRS and CDR2 YFSETQ. The whole variable domain, filled in from reference TRBV5-1 and TRBJ1-1, reads KAGVTQTPRYLIKTRGQQVTLSCSPISGHRSVSWYQQTPGQGLQFLFEYFSETQRNKGNFPGRFSGRQFSNSRSEMNVSTLELGDSALYLCASSLLGGAGNTEAFFGQGTRLTVV.

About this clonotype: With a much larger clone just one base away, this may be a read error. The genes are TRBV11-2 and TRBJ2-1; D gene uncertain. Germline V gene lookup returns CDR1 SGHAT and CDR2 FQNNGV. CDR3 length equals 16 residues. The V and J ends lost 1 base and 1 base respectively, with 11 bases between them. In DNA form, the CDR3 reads TGTGCCAGCAGCTTAGGGGGTGTGGGATCCTACAATGAGCAGTTCTTC. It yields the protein CASSLGGVGSYNEQFF.

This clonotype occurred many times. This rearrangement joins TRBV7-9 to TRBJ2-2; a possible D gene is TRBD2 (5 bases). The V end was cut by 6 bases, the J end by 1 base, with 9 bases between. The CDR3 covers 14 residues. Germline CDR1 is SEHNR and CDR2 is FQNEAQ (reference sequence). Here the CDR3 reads CASSAAGNTGELFF. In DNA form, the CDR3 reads TGTGCCAGCAGTGCGGCGGGGAACACCGGGGAGCTGTTTTTT.

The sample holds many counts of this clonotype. CDR3: CASTPWRSHTEAFF. The CDR3 bases are TGTGCCAGCACCCCGTGGAGGAGCCACACTGAAGCTTTCTTT. This chain uses TRBV12-3 or TRBV12-4 with TRBJ1-1; no clear D gene. V was shortened by 7 bases and J by 3 bases, with 15 bases between the two germline ends. The CDR3 sequence is 14 residues long.

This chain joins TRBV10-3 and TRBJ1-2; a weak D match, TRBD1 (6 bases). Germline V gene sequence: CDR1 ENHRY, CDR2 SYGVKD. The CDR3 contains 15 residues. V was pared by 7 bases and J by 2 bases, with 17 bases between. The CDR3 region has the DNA TGTGCCATCACTGGGGGGCAGAACAAGAACTATGGCTACACCTTC. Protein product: CAITGGQNKNYGYTF.

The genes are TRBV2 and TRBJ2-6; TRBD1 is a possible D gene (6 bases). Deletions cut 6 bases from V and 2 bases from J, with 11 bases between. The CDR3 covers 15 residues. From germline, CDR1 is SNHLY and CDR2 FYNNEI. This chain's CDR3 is CASRSHRAGANVLTF. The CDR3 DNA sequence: TGTGCCAGCAGAAGCCACAGGGCTGGGGCCAACGTCCTGACTTTC.

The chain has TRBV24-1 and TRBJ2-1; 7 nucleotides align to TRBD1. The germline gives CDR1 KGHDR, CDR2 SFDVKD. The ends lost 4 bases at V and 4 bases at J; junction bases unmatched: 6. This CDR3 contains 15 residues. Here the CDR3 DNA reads TGTGCCACCAGTGAACGGACAGGTAATTACAATGAGCAGTTCTTC. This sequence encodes CATSERTGNYNEQFF.

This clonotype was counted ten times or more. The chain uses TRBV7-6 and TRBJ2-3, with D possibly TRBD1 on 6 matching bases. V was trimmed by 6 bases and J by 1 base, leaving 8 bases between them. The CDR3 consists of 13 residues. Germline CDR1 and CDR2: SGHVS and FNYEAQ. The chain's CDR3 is CASSSGGTDTQYF. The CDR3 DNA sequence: TGTGCCAGCAGTTCAGGGGGCACAGATACGCAGTATTTT.

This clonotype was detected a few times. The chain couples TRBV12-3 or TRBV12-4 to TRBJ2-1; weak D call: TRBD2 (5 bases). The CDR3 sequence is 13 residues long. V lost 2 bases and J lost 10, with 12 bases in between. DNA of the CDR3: TGTGCCAGCAGTTTACAAAGAGGGTCGGAGCAGTTCTTC. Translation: CASSLQRGSEQFF.

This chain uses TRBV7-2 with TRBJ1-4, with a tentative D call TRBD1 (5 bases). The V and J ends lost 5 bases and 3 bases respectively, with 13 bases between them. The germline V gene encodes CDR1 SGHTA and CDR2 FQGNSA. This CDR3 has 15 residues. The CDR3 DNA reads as TGTGCCAGCAGCACGACAGTTTTAGCTAATGAAAAACTGTTTTTT. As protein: CASSTTVLANEKLFF. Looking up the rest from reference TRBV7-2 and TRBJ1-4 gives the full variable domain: GAGVSQSPSNKVTEKGKDVELRCDPISGHTALYWYRQSLGQGLEFLIYFQGNSAPDKSGLPSDRFSAERTGGSVSTLTIQRTQQEDSAVYLCASSTTVLANEKLFFGSGTQLSVL.

CDR3 bases: TGTGCCAGCTCACGCCTCCGACAGGGTGGCACAGATACGCAGTATTTT. Its protein is CASSRLRQGGTDTQYF. The chain combines TRBV18 with TRBJ2-3; 7 bases align to TRBD1. Germline lookup yields CDR1 KGHSH and CDR2 LQKENI. Losses at the gene ends were 4 bases for V and 1 base for J; bases not matched to a gene: 8. This CDR3 is built from 16 residues.

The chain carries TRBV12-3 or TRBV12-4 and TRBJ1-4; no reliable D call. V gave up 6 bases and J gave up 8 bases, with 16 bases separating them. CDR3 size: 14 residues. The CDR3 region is CASSPLQLSEKLFF. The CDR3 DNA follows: TGTGCCAGCAGCCCCCTCCAACTAAGCGAAAAACTGTTTTTT.

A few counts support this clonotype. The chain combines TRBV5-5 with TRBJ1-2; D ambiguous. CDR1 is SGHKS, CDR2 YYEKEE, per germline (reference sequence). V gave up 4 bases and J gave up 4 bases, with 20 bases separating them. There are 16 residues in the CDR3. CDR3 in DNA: TGTGCCAGCAGCCCCGAATACACGACGAGAGTCTATGGCTACACCTTC. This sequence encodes CASSPEYTTRVYGYTF.

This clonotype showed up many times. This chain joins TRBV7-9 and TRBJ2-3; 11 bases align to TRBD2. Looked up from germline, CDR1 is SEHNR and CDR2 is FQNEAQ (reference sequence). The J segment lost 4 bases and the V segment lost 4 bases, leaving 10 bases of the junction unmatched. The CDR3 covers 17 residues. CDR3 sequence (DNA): TGTGCCAGCAGCTCTGGACTAGCGGGCTTGGGGGCAGATACGCAGTATTTT. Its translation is CASSSGLAGLGADTQYF.

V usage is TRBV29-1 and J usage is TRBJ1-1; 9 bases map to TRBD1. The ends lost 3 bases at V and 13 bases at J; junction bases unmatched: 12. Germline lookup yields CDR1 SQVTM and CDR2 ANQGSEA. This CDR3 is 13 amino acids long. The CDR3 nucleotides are TGCAGCGTTGAGGGACAGGGATGGGCGAGACTTTTCTTT. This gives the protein CSVEGQGWARLFF.

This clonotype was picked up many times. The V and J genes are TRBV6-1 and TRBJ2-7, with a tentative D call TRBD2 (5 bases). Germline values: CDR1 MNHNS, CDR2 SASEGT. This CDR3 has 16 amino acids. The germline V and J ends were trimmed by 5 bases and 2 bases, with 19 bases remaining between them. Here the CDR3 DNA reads TGTGCCAGCAGTAAAGAGGCCCTAGCCGGGCCCTACGAGCAGTACTTC. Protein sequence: CASSKEALAGPYEQYF.

The CDR3 DNA sequence: TGTGCCAGCAGCCGAGGCAGGGTGAGCGACGAGCAGTACTTC. Protein: CASSRGRVSDEQYF. The rearrangement joins TRBV12-3 or TRBV12-4 to TRBJ2-7; D possibly corresponds to TRBD1 (5 bases). V was cut by 6 bases and J by 5 bases, with 17 bases left in between. The CDR3 has 14 amino acids.

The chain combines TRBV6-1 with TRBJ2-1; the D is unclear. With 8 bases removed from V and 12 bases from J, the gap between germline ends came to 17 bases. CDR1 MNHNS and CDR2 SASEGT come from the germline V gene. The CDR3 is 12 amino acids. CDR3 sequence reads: CASGLGPRRQFF. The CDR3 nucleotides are TGTGCCAGCGGGCTTGGACCACGTAGGCAGTTCTTC.

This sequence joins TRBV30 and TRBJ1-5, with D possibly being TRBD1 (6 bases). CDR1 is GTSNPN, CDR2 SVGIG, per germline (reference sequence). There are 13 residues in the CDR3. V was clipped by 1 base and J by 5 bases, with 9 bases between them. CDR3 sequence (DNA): TGTGCCTGGAGTGCCCAGGGGCATCAGCCCCAGCATTTT. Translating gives CAWSAQGHQPQHF.

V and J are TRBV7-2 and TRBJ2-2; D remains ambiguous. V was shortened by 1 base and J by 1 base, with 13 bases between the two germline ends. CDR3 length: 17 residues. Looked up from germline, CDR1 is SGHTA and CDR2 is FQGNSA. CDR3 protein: CASSLVYGGVNTGELFF. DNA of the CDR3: TGTGCCAGCAGCTTAGTCTACGGCGGAGTGAACACCGGGGAGCTGTTTTTT.

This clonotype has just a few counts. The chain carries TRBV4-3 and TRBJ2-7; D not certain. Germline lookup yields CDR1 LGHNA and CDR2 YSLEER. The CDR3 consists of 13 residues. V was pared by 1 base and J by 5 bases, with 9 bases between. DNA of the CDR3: TGCGCCAGCAGCCAAGGGCAGCAGGACGAGCAGTACTTC. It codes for CASSQGQQDEQYF.

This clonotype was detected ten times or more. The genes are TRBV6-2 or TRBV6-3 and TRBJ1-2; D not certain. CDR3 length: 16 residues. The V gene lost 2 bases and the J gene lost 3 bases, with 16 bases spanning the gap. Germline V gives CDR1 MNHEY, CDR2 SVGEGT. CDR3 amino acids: CASSYRFSAGDYGYTF. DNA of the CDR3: TGTGCCAGCAGTTACAGATTCAGCGCGGGAGACTATGGCTACACCTTC.

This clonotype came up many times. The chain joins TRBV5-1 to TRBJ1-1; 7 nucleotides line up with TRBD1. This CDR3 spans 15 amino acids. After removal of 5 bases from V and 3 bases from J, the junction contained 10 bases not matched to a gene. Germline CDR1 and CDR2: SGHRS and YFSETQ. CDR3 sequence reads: CASSWVQGRYTEAFF. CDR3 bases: TGCGCCAGCAGTTGGGTACAGGGGAGGTACACTGAAGCTTTCTTT.